This T cell receptor (beta chain) was found in a study of regulatory T cells in long-lasting Graves disease. As concerns this clonotype: Its matching antigen is unknown.

Germline V gene data show CDR1 as LNHDA and CDR2 as SQIVND (reference sequence). The CDR3 runs to 16 residues. V shed 8 bases, J shed 5 bases, and the junction held 8 bases outside the gene matches. CDR3-region Arm-PCR and iRepertoire HTBI primers produced the TCR beta libraries. TCRdb ran MiXCR on the multiplex PCR reads and lists one entry per CDR3 protein. The repertoire consists of about 540,000 distinct CDR3 sequences, with about 13% occurring once and the leading ten covering over 7.5%. Regarding the study as a whole: Newly diagnosed patients shared 1,000 or so public clonotypes; persistent patients shared a few thousand. Possibly, too few samples lowered accuracy.

Noted time point: newly diagnosed GD, antithyroid drugs for less than 3 months. Isolated PBMC RNA provided the starting material for the TCR library. Graves' disease diagnosis relied on American Thyroid Association guidelines. These records were also assigned to another study, of T cells in Graves' hyperthyroidism and ophthalmopathy. Per that study: Among thyroid clonotypes expanded above 0.001, most also appeared in blood.

This TCR derives from a man aged 25 to 45 with Graves disease. The J gene is TRBJ2-2, the V gene TRBV19, with 13 positions matching TRBD2. The source was peripheral blood mononuclear cells (PBMCs), collected at new diagnosis, from a patient treated with antithyroid drugs. The CDR3, as DNA: TGTGCCAGTTCTGGACTAGCGGGAGCTATTACCGGGGAGCTGTTTTTT. This sequence encodes CASSGLAGAITGELFF.